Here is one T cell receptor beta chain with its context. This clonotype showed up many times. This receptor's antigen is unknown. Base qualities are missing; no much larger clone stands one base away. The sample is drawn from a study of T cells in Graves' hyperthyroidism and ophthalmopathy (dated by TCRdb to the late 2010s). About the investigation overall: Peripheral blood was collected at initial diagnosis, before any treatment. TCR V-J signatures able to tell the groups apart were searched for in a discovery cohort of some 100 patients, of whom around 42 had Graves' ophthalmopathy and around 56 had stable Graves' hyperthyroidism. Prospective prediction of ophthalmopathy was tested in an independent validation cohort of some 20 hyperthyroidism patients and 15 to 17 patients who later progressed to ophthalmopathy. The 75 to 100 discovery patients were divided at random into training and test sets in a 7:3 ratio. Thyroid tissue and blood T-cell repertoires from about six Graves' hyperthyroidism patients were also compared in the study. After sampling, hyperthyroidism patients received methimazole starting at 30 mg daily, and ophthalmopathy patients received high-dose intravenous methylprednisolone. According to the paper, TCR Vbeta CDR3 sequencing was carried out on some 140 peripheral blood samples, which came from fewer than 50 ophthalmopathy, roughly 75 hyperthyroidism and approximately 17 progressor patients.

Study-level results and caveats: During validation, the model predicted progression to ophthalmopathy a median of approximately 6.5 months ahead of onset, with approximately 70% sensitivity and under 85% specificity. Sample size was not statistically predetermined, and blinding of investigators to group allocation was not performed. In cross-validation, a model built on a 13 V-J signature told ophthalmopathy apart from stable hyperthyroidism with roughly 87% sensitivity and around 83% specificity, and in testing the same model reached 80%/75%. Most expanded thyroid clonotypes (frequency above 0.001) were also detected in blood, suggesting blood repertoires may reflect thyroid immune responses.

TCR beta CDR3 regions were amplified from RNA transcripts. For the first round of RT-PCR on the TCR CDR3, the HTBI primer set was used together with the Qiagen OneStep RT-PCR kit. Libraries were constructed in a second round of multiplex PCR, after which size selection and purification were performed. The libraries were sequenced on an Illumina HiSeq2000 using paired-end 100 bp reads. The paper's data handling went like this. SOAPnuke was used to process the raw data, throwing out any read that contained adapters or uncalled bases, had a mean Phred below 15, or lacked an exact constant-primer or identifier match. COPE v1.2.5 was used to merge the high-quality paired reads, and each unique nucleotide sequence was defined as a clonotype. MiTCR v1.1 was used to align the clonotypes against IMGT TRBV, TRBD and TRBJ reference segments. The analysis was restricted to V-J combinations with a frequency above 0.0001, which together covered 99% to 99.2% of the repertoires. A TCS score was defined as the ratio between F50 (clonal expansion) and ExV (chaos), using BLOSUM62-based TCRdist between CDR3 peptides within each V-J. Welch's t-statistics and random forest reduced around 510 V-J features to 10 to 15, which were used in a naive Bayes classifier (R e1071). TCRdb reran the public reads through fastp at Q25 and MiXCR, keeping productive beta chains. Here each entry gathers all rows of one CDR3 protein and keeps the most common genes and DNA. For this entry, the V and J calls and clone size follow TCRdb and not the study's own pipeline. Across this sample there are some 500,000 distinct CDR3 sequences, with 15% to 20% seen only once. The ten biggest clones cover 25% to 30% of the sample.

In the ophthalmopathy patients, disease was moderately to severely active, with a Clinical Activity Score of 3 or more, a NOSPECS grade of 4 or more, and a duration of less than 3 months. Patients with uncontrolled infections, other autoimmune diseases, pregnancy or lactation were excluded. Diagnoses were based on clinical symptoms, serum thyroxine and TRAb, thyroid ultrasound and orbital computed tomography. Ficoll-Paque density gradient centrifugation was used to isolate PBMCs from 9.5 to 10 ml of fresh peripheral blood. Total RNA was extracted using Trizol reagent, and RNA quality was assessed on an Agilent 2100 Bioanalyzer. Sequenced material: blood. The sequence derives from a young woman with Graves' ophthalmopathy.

CDR3 region: CAWRKQGLYEQYF. The nucleotides read TGTGCCTGGCGCAAACAGGGGCTTTACGAGCAGTACTTC. The rearranged segments are TRBV30 and TRBJ2-7; 7 central bases correspond to TRBD1. The CDR3 runs 13 amino acids, cysteine and phenylalanine included. The DNA shown is the 39-base CDR3, in frame from base 1. CDR1 and CDR2, looked up from the germline V gene (reference sequence), are GTSNPN and SVGIG. V is cut back by 5 bases and J by 4 bases, with 8 bases in the junction unmatched.